The entry below gives a single T cell receptor beta chain sequence along with its context. Its antigen is not identified. Primers used in a second PCR of about 7 to 12 cycles were a sample-barcoded 5' primer and a J-beta primer mix. TCRdb re-analysed the 5' RACE reads in MiXCR, keeping a single row per CDR3 protein. The sample lists about 1.4 million distinct CDR3 sequences; approximately 59% were seen once. This specimen comes from a study of blood T cells in healthy people across ages. Each sample yielded at least 6 million isolated PBMCs. The extraction recovered at least 5.5 micrograms of total RNA per sample. The junction had 9 bases not matched to a gene; V was cut back by 4 bases and J by 3 bases. This CDR3 has 16 residues. Germline loops: CDR1 SGHRS, CDR2 YFSETQ. Study observations and caveats: When set beside aged donors, long-lived donors presented more naive CD4+ cells and higher diversity.

The TCR originated in a man younger than 35 in good health. This sequence joins TRBV5-1 and TRBJ2-1; TRBD1 aligns across 8 bases. The sample taken for sequencing was blood. The CDR3 here is CASSNRQGLNYNEQFF. CDR3 sequence (DNA): TGCGCCAGCAGCAACCGACAGGGGCTCAACTACAATGAGCAGTTCTTC.